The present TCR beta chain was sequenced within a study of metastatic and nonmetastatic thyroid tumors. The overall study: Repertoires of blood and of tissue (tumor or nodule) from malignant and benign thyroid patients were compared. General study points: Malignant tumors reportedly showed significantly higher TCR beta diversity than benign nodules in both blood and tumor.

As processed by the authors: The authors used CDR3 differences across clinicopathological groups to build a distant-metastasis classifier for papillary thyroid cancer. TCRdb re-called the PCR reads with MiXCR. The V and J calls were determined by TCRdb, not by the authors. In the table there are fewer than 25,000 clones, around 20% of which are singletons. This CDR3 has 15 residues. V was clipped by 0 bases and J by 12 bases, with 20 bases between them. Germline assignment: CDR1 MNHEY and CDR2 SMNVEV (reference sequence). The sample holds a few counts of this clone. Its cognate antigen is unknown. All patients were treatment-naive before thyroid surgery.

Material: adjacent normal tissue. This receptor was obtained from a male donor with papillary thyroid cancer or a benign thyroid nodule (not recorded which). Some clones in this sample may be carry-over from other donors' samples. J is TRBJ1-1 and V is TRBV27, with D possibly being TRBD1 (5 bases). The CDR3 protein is CASSLSGAQNTESFF. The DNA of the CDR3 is TGTGCCAGCAGTTTATCAGGGGCTCAGAACACCGAATCTTTCTTT.